Each of the 13 T cell receptor beta chains below was sequenced from the same sample in a study of CXCR3-negative and CXCR3-positive naive CD8 T cells. With UMI labels, 5' RACE was used to prepare the TRB cDNA libraries. For each CDR3 protein, TCRdb gives one entry from its re-call of the 5' RACE reads, without DNA. The sample shows tens of thousands of distinct CDR3 sequences, and approximately 15% sits with its ten largest clones. The specimen sequenced was memory CD8+ T cells from blood. These receptors all come from a human donor in good health. Some clones in this sample may be carry-over from other donors' samples.

The J gene is TRBJ2-7, the V gene TRBV28; TCRdb lists TRBD1, though no DNA is available to test this call. Germline-derived CDR1 and CDR2 are MDHEN and SYDVKM. There are 13 residues in the CDR3. The CDR3 protein is CASSPWATYEQYF.

The chain links TRBV12-3 or TRBV12-4 to TRBJ2-3; TCRdb gives TRBD2 as the D gene, but with no DNA this cannot be confirmed. This CDR3 region has 13 residues. CDR3 region: CASTPGLTDTQYF.

V gene TRBV2 combines with J gene TRBJ2-7. The CDR3 runs 14 residues. Germline CDR1 reads SNHLY; CDR2 reads FYNNEI. The CDR3 here is CASSEAGTSYEQYF.

The gene calls are TRBV11-3 and TRBJ2-1; the D gene TCRdb calls, TRBD2, cannot be checked with no DNA. This CDR3 region has 15 residues. Germline V gives CDR1 SGHNT, CDR2 YENEEA. Here the CDR3 reads CASSSTSGVFNEQFF.

V and J are TRBV11-2 and TRBJ2-1; TCRdb's D gene call, TRBD1, goes unchecked for lack of DNA. This CDR3 spans 15 amino acids. In germline, CDR1 is SGHAT, CDR2 FQNNGV. This chain's CDR3 is CASSLVQVTYNEQFF.

V gene TRBV3-1 combines with J gene TRBJ2-1; TCRdb gives TRBD2 as the D gene, but with no DNA this cannot be confirmed. Germline assignment: CDR1 LGHDT and CDR2 YNNKEL (reference sequence). This CDR3 comprises 17 residues. The CDR3 sequence is CASSQFLAGSSYNEQFF.

The chain recombines TRBV4-2 with TRBJ2-3; TCRdb outputs TRBD2, but without DNA this stays unchecked. The CDR3 spans 16 residues. The germline CDR1 and CDR2 sequences are LGHNA and YNFKEQ. Here the CDR3 reads CASSQEGGGAVDTQYF.

The rearrangement uses TRBV2 and TRBJ2-1; TCRdb selects TRBD2, and the lack of DNA leaves this call unchecked. Germline CDR1 reads SNHLY; CDR2 reads FYNNEI. There are 14 residues in the CDR3. CDR3 in amino acids: CARERTSGRDEQFF.

The V call is TRBV28, the J call TRBJ2-1; there is no DNA to check the TCRdb D call of TRBD2. CDR3 length: 15 amino acids. The germline CDR1 and CDR2 sequences are MDHEN and SYDVKM. CDR3 loop: CASSSPRGYGDEQFF. Complete variable domain (other parts from reference TRBV28 and TRBJ2-1): DVKVTQSSRYLVKRTGEKVFLECVQDMDHENMFWYRQDPGLGLRLIYFSYDVKMKEKGDIPEGYSVSREKKERFSLILESASTNQTSMYLCASSSPRGYGDEQFFGPGTRLTVL.

The chain recombines TRBV14 with TRBJ2-3; the D call of TRBD2 rests on TCRdb alone, since no DNA is present to check it. CDR3 length: 16 amino acids. Per the germline V gene, CDR1 is SGHDN and CDR2 is FVKESK. This CDR3 reads CASSQGRREPPNTQYF.

The chain is built from TRBV7-2 and TRBJ2-3; TCRdb outputs TRBD2, but without DNA this stays unchecked. The CDR3 is made up of 18 amino acids. CDR1 and CDR2 from the germline V gene are SGHTA and FQGNSA. The CDR3 sequence: CASSLVGSGDISTDTQYF.

The CDR3 is CASSFDREVIREQYF. The rearrangement uses TRBV28 and TRBJ2-7; TCRdb reports TRBD1, a call that lacks DNA to check it against. CDR1 MDHEN and CDR2 SYDVKM come from the germline V gene. The CDR3 has 15 amino acids.

The genes are TRBV20-1 and TRBJ2-3; TCRdb calls TRBD1, which cannot be checked without DNA. This CDR3 is built from 15 residues. The germline CDR1 and CDR2 sequences are DFQATT and SNEGSKA (reference sequence). The CDR3 is CSARSLAGVEDTQYF.